This entry lists 31 T cell receptor beta chains sequenced from one sample in a study of CD8 T cells in ankylosing spondylitis (dated by TCRdb to about 2017). The library was made by 5' RACE. For sequencing, an Illumina HiSeq 2500 was employed. Using fastp trimming at Q25 and MiXCR clonotype assembly, TCRdb reanalyzed the public sequencing data and kept in-frame beta chains. Merged by CDR3 protein, the rows form single entries marked with the most common genes and DNA. The sample data list approximately 140,000 distinct CDR3 sequences, and roughly 44% of these were observed just once. Nearly 15% of the sample comes from the top ten. The sample was synovial fluid, either unsorted or a sorted T cell fraction (not recorded which). Source of these receptors: a male donor with ankylosing spondylitis.

This rearrangement joins TRBV11-2 to TRBJ1-2, with unresolved D. Trimming removed 0 bases from V and 4 bases from J, with 9 bases in between. This CDR3 has 14 residues. Per germline, CDR1 SGHAT and CDR2 FQNNGV. The CDR3 nucleotides read TGTGCCAGCAGCTTAGAGGGCAGCCTCTATGGCTACACCTTC. Translating it yields CASSLEGSLYGYTF.

The chain employs TRBV4-2 and TRBJ2-1, with 11 bases identical to TRBD2. The germline CDR1 and CDR2 sequences are LGHNA and YNFKEQ. Unmatched junction bases numbered 4, after V lost 2 bases and J lost 7 bases. The CDR3 covers 15 residues. CDR3 sequence reads: CASSQFGLAGNEQFF. In DNA form, the CDR3 reads TGTGCCAGCAGCCAATTCGGACTAGCGGGTAATGAGCAGTTCTTC.

The V gene is TRBV4-3, the J gene TRBJ2-7; weak D call: TRBD1 (5 bases). CDR1 LGHNA and CDR2 YSLEER come from the germline V gene. V was shortened by 0 bases and J by 1 base, with 13 bases between the two germline ends. CDR3 size: 16 residues. CDR3 sequence: CASSQDRVARSYEQYF. The CDR3 region has the DNA TGCGCCAGCAGCCAAGACAGGGTAGCCAGGTCCTACGAGCAGTACTTC.

This clonotype was picked up a small number of times. V is TRBV6-1 and J is TRBJ1-2; D not resolved. Trimming took 5 bases from V and 5 from J, leaving 15 bases between them. The CDR3 has 14 residues. Germline V lookup: CDR1 MNHNS, CDR2 SASEGT. The CDR3 region is CASSPGRYSYGYTF. The DNA for the CDR3 is TGTGCCAGCAGTCCGGGGAGGTATTCTTATGGCTACACCTTC.

This clonotype was seen a handful of times. J is TRBJ2-5 and V is TRBV4-1; 8 bases match TRBD2. There are 15 residues in the CDR3. Germline CDR1 is MGHRA and CDR2 is YSYEKL. Losses at the gene ends were 3 bases for V and 5 bases for J; bases not matched to a gene: 8. The CDR3 nucleotides read TGCGCCAGCAGCCACGGGACTAGTTTGTGGGAGACCCAGTACTTC. Protein product: CASSHGTSLWETQYF.

This clonotype was observed a single time. The rearrangement uses TRBV20-1 and TRBJ2-7, with TRBD2 matching 11 bases. The CDR3 contains 14 residues. After removal of 5 bases from V and 3 bases from J, the junction contained 6 bases not matched to a gene. Germline V gene sequence: CDR1 DFQATT, CDR2 SNEGSKA (reference sequence). In DNA form, the CDR3 reads TGCAGTGCTGAGGGACTAGCGGTTCGCTACGAGCAGTACTTC. Its protein is CSAEGLAVRYEQYF.

This clonotype was picked up one time. This chain links TRBV27 with TRBJ2-5; D possibly corresponds to TRBD2 (5 bases). CDR1 MNHEY and CDR2 SMNVEV come from the germline V gene (reference sequence). Trimming took off 5 bases at V and 2 bases at J, with 12 bases between the two ends. There are 14 residues in the CDR3. CDR3 sequence (DNA): TGTGCCAGCAGTCATAGCCCGGGACAAGAGACCCAGTACTTC. Its translation: CASSHSPGQETQYF.

This clonotype was counted ten times or more. This chain joins TRBV20-1 and TRBJ2-4; no clear D. Germline V gene data show CDR1 as DFQATT and CDR2 as SNEGSKA (reference sequence). V was trimmed by 6 bases and J by 13 bases, leaving 13 bases between them. This CDR3 has 10 residues. The CDR3 DNA is TGCAGTGCCGAAGAGGCAGGACAGTACTTC. Residues: CSAEEAGQYF.

On this clonotype itself: The junction and the germline gene differ at one end; a read error may be behind it. The J gene is TRBJ2-7, the V gene TRBV10-3; 10 bases are shared with TRBD2. CDR1 is ENHRY and CDR2 is SYGVKD in the germline V gene. The CDR3 runs 19 residues. CDR3 in amino acids: CAINESIPSGGPLTYEQYF. Here the CDR3 DNA reads TGTGCCATCAATGAGTCGATACCTAGCGGGGGACCCCTCACCTACGAGCAGTACTTC.

This clonotype was counted between two and nine times. This chain joins TRBV12-3 or TRBV12-4 and TRBJ1-2; no firm D call. This CDR3 is 12 amino acids long. Deletions cut 5 bases from V and 8 bases from J, with 12 bases between. The CDR3 bases are TGTGCCAGCAGTCCCAGGAGGTCGGGCTACACCTTC. Translating gives CASSPRRSGYTF.

This CDR3 reads CSVVGWNTGELFF. The DNA for the CDR3 is TGCAGCGTCGTAGGGTGGAACACCGGGGAGCTGTTTTTT. V and J are TRBV29-1 and TRBJ2-2; D is uncertain. Germline assignment: CDR1 SQVTM and CDR2 ANQGSEA. This CDR3 spans 13 amino acids. Trimming shortened V by 6 bases and J by 1 base, and 9 bases separated the two germline ends.

This clonotype was detected only a few times. The chain recombines TRBV6-1 with TRBJ1-1; D unresolved. Between the trimmed V and J ends, which lost 3 bases and 4 bases, there was a span of 12 bases. CDR3 length: 14 amino acids. Per germline, CDR1 MNHNS and CDR2 SASEGT. CDR3 sequence: CASSDFGFPTEAFF. The CDR3 DNA reads TGTGCCAGCAGTGACTTCGGGTTCCCCACTGAAGCTTTCTTT.

The sample holds a few counts of this clonotype. The chain joins TRBV13 to TRBJ2-7, with D perhaps TRBD2 (6 bases). CDR1 and CDR2 (germline): PRHDT, FYEKMQ (reference sequence). The CDR3 spans 14 residues. Trimming took off 2 bases at V and 2 bases at J, with 10 bases between the two ends. CDR3 in amino acids: CASSLRGTAYEQYF. CDR3 sequence (DNA): TGTGCCAGCAGCTTACGGGGGACTGCCTACGAGCAGTACTTC.

This clonotype was counted a few times. This chain links TRBV5-1 with TRBJ1-1; D not certain. Germline lookup yields CDR1 SGHRS and CDR2 YFSETQ. The CDR3 totals 14 residues. V dropped 5 bases and J dropped 1 base, with 12 bases sitting between them. The CDR3 nucleotides are TGCGCCAGCAGACCGAAATCAAGGAACACTGAAGCTTTCTTT. Residues: CASRPKSRNTEAFF.

The V and J genes are TRBV27 and TRBJ2-2; D is perhaps TRBD1 (5 bases). The germline CDR1 and CDR2 sequences are MNHEY and SMNVEV (reference sequence). The CDR3 totals 14 residues. Trimming stripped 1 base from V and 4 bases from J, with 7 bases between. The CDR3 is CASSLWQGTGELFF. The CDR3 DNA reads as TGTGCCAGCAGTTTATGGCAGGGCACCGGGGAGCTGTTTTTT.

The V and J genes are TRBV19 and TRBJ1-1; possibly TRBD1 for D (5 bases). Germline V gives CDR1 LNHDA, CDR2 SQIVND (reference sequence). The germline V and J ends were trimmed by 6 bases and 6 bases, with 20 bases remaining between them. CDR3 length: 15 amino acids. CDR3 bases: TGTGCCAGTAGCCTAACCCCCACGGGGGACGCTGAAGCTTTCTTT. Amino acid sequence: CASSLTPTGDAEAFF.

The rearrangement links TRBV12-3 or TRBV12-4 to TRBJ2-5; perhaps TRBD1 as D (6 bases). The CDR3 covers 13 residues. V dropped 2 bases and J dropped 5 bases, with 9 bases sitting between them. Here the CDR3 DNA reads TGTGCCAGCAGTTTATTGGGGGCCGAGACCCAGTACTTC. Translation gives CASSLLGAETQYF.

The V gene is TRBV2, the J gene TRBJ1-2; D call uncertain. Trimming took off 8 bases at V and 8 bases at J, with 18 bases between the two ends. This CDR3 has 13 residues. The germline V gene has CDR1 SNHLY and CDR2 FYNNEI. CDR3: CASGWAGHRGYTF. CDR3 in DNA: TGTGCCAGCGGCTGGGCGGGTCATAGAGGCTACACCTTC.

This clonotype was seen more than once but under ten times. The chain employs TRBV3-1 and TRBJ2-3; D possibly corresponds to TRBD2 (5 bases). CDR3 length: 15 residues. Germline V lookup: CDR1 LGHDT, CDR2 YNNKEL (reference sequence). Trimming shortened V by 1 base and J by 0 bases, and 8 bases separated the two germline ends. CDR3 coding DNA: TGTGCCAGCAGCCAAGGGAGGTACAGCACAGATACGCAGTATTTT. Amino acids: CASSQGRYSTDTQYF.

V is TRBV5-1 and J is TRBJ2-7; possible D gene TRBD1, 5 bases. The CDR3 runs 14 residues. V dropped 0 bases and J dropped 3 bases, with 10 bases sitting between them. Germline loops: CDR1 SGHRS, CDR2 YFSETQ. This CDR3 is CASSLGRTNYEQYF. In DNA form, the CDR3 reads TGCGCCAGCAGCTTGGGTCGGACAAACTACGAGCAGTACTTC.

The genes are TRBV6-1 and TRBJ2-7; 10 bases line up with TRBD1. CDR1 is MNHNS, CDR2 SASEGT, per germline. J was trimmed by 0 bases and V by 7 bases; bases with no gene match: 6. This CDR3 is built from 15 residues. CDR3 sequence (DNA): TGTGCCAGCACCAGGACAGGGGGGAGCTCCTACGAGCAGTACTTC. Translating it yields CASTRTGGSSYEQYF.

This clonotype was detected only a few times. The chain combines TRBV12-3 or TRBV12-4 with TRBJ2-1, with D possibly matching TRBD1 (6 bases). Trimming removed 5 bases from V and 8 bases from J, with 16 bases in between. The length of the CDR3 is 14 residues. In DNA form, the CDR3 reads TGTGCCAGCAGTGTCCGGGACATCGCCGATGAGCAGTTCTTC. Translating gives CASSVRDIADEQFF.

This clonotype has a handful of counts. The chain carries TRBV10-3 and TRBJ1-3, with 9 bases that match TRBD1. The CDR3 has 15 amino acids. CDR1 is ENHRY and CDR2 is SYGVKD in the germline V gene. V lost 6 bases and J lost 3; bases outside the gene matches: 6. Here the CDR3 DNA reads TGTGCCATCAGACCCGGGACAGGGATTGGAAACACCATATATTTT. Its protein product is CAIRPGTGIGNTIYF.

This rearrangement joins TRBV7-6 to TRBJ1-1; weak D call: TRBD1 (6 bases). Trimming took off 5 bases at V and 3 bases at J, with 16 bases between the two ends. CDR3 length equals 15 residues. Germline CDR1 SGHVS, CDR2 FNYEAQ. The CDR3 coding sequence is TGTGCCAGCAGCCCCCGCCAGGGGCCCTACACTGAAGCTTTCTTT. Residues: CASSPRQGPYTEAFF.

By sample fraction, this clonotype is large. V is TRBV18 and J is TRBJ2-7; 7 bases agree with TRBD2. Germline trimming cut 6 bases from V and 4 bases from J; bases unmatched to any gene: 6. The CDR3 loop spans 13 amino acids. Germline V CDR1 and CDR2: KGHSH, LQKENI. CDR3 sequence: CASSIGEGYEQYF. The CDR3 region has the DNA TGTGCCAGCTCGATTGGGGAGGGGTACGAGCAGTACTTC.

A few counts support this clonotype. The chain employs TRBV2 and TRBJ2-3, with D tentatively TRBD1 or TRBD2 (5 bases each). V lost 8 bases and J lost 1, with 16 bases in between. CDR1 and CDR2 from the germline V gene are SNHLY and FYNNEI. The CDR3 covers 15 residues. The CDR3 protein is CASGDHKAGTDTQYF. The CDR3 DNA reads as TGTGCCAGCGGGGACCACAAGGCAGGCACAGATACGCAGTATTTT.

The gene calls are TRBV9 and TRBJ2-3, with 7 bases that match TRBD2. The CDR3 loop spans 14 amino acids. V shed 0 bases, J shed 6 bases, and the junction held 4 bases outside the gene matches. Germline loops: CDR1 SGDLS, CDR2 YYNGEE. The CDR3 is CASSVGWREDTQYF. For the CDR3, the DNA is TGTGCCAGCAGCGTAGGATGGCGGGAGGATACGCAGTATTTT.

This clonotype came up a few times. This sequence joins TRBV4-3 and TRBJ2-7; 11 bases map to TRBD2. Germline V lookup: CDR1 LGHNA, CDR2 YSLEER. The V and J ends lost 0 bases and 7 bases, in that order; junction bases with no gene match: 5. The CDR3 loop spans 15 amino acids. CDR3 in amino acids: CASSQDSGGAGEQYF. In DNA form, the CDR3 reads TGCGCCAGCAGCCAAGATAGCGGGGGGGCGGGGGAGCAGTACTTC.

This clonotype was observed a few times. J is TRBJ1-2 and V is TRBV12-3 or TRBV12-4, with D possibly TRBD1 on 6 matching bases. Trimming pared 5 bases from V and 6 bases from J, leaving 16 bases between. There are 14 residues in the CDR3. The CDR3 loop reads CASSPGQFIHGYTF. CDR3 in DNA: TGTGCCAGCAGTCCCGGACAGTTCATCCATGGCTACACCTTC.

This clonotype came up many times. This sequence joins TRBV9 and TRBJ1-1; D unclear. The CDR3 extends over 13 amino acids. V was trimmed by 0 bases and J by 5 bases, leaving 8 bases between them. The germline CDR1 and CDR2 sequences are SGDLS and YYNGEE. This chain's CDR3 is CASSVAGWTEAFF. Here the CDR3 DNA reads TGTGCCAGCAGCGTAGCTGGGTGGACTGAAGCTTTCTTT.

The J gene is TRBJ2-3, the V gene TRBV12-3 or TRBV12-4; D is uncertain. CDR3 length: 14 residues. The V gene lost 2 bases and the J gene lost 3 bases, with 9 bases spanning the gap. In DNA, the CDR3 is TGTGCCAGCAGTTTAAATGGCCAAACAGATACGCAGTATTTT. Translating gives CASSLNGQTDTQYF.